Listed here are 8 T cell receptor beta chains from one sample, sequenced in a study of blood T cells in healthy people across ages. A sample-barcoded 5' primer and a J-beta primer mix were used in a second PCR of roughly 7 to 12 cycles. In TCRdb, the 5' RACE reads were re-called with MiXCR into one record per CDR3 protein. The table has around 1,000,000 distinct CDR3 sequences, roughly 24% seen once. The sample also formed part of further work on T cells of mothers and their children.

Input material: blood. All receptors come from a girl aged 2 to 9 in good health.

The chain combines TRBV24-1 with TRBJ2-2; D gene unclear. The CDR3 sequence is 14 residues long. V lost 2 bases, J lost 6 bases, and 9 bases lay in between. Germline lookup yields CDR1 KGHDR and CDR2 SFDVKD. DNA for the CDR3: TGTGCCACCAGTGATTCAGTTTGGGCCGGGGAGCTGTTTTTT. Residues: CATSDSVWAGELFF.

The CDR3 DNA is TGTGCCAGCAGTTCTGGACCGGGGGTGGGAGCCCTCCACTTT. Translation gives CASSSGPGVGALHF. This chain joins TRBV27 and TRBJ1-6; tentatively, D is TRBD1 (5 bases). Trimming stripped 4 bases from V and 14 bases from J, with 18 bases between. The germline gives CDR1 MNHEY, CDR2 SMNVEV (reference sequence). The CDR3 has 14 residues.

As to this clonotype: Mismatch with germline at one junction end may stem from a read error. J is TRBJ2-2 and V is TRBV7-2, with 9 bases that match TRBD2. Germline V lookup: CDR1 SGHTA, CDR2 FQGNSA. This CDR3 contains 17 residues. CDR3 in amino acids: CARSLGGSGSWTGELFF. The DNA for the CDR3 is TGTGCCAGGAGCTTAGGTGGTAGCGGGAGTTGGACCGGGGAGCTGTTTTTT. Drawing the rest from reference TRBV7-2 and TRBJ2-2, the complete variable domain is GAGVSQSPSNKVTEKGKDVELRCDPISGHTALYWYRQSLGQGLEFLIYFQGNSAPDKSGLPSDRFSAERTGGSVSTLTIQRTQQEDSAVYLCARSLGGSGSWTGELFFGEGSRLTVL.

The J gene is TRBJ2-1, the V gene TRBV19; 7 bases map to TRBD2. CDR1 and CDR2 (germline): LNHDA, SQIVND (reference sequence). The V gene end was trimmed by 3 bases and the J gene end by 4 bases; junction bases not matched to a gene: 12. This CDR3 is built from 17 residues. The CDR3 DNA sequence: TGTGCCAGTAGTATGGGGCGGGGAGGGCCGACTTACAATGAGCAGTTCTTC. Its protein is CASSMGRGGPTYNEQFF. The full variable domain, in which reference TRBV19 and TRBJ2-1 provide the parts outside the CDR3, is DGGITQSPKYLFRKEGQNVTLSCEQNLNHDAMYWYRQDPGQGLRLIYYSQIVNDFQKGDIAEGYSVSREKKESFPLTVTSAQKNPTAFYLCASSMGRGGPTYNEQFFGPGTRLTVL.

For the CDR3, the DNA is TGTGCCAGCAGGGATAAAACCGGGACAGGACTGAACACTGAAGCTTTCTTT. Translating gives CASRDKTGTGLNTEAFF. The V and J genes are TRBV6-5 and TRBJ1-1; 8 positions agree with TRBD1. J was trimmed by 0 bases and V by 6 bases; bases with no gene match: 12. This CDR3 is 17 amino acids long. CDR1 is MNHEY, CDR2 SVGAGI, per germline.

Ten or more counts support this clonotype. This sequence joins TRBV14 and TRBJ1-1, with D hard to call. This CDR3 has 12 amino acids. V lost 4 bases to trimming and J lost 8 bases, with 11 bases between them. Germline CDR1 reads SGHDN; CDR2 reads FVKESK. The CDR3 reads CASSPNRREAFF. The CDR3 bases are TGTGCCAGCAGCCCAAACAGAAGGGAAGCTTTCTTT.

The rearrangement uses TRBV7-2 and TRBJ2-5; D remains unclear. The closer fit of TRBJ2-7 to the DNA end suggests the J call may be wrong. Germline CDR1 reads SGHTA; CDR2 reads FQGNSA. The length of the CDR3 is 12 residues. The CDR3 protein is CASSLVNGEQYF. The CDR3 DNA reads as TGTGCCAGCAGCTTAGTCAACGGCGAGCAGTACTTC.

The chain is built from TRBV4-3 and TRBJ2-3, with D unresolved. Between the trimmed V and J ends, which lost 0 bases and 4 bases, there was a span of 5 bases. The germline CDR1 and CDR2 sequences are LGHNA and YSLEER. The CDR3 is 13 amino acids. CDR3 loop: CASSQERPDTQYF. DNA for the CDR3: TGCGCCAGCAGCCAAGAACGGCCAGATACGCAGTATTTT.